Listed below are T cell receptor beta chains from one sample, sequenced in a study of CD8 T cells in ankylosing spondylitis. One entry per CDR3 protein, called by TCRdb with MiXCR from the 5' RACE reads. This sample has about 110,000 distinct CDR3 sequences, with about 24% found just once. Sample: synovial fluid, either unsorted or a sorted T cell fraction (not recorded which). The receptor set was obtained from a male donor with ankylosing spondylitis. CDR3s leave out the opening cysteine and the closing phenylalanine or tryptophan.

ASSYNQAKNIQY,TRBJ2-4,TRBV6-5
SAPSGSFRETQY,TRBJ2-5,TRBV20-1
ASSLGTEAKLF,TRBJ1-4,TRBV7-9
ASSFQPGLGNQPQH,TRBJ1-5,TRBV12-3/TRBV12-4
ASSFGGSGIEQF,TRBJ2-1,TRBV5-1
ASSQDSRYEQY,TRBJ2-7,TRBV3-1
ASSLGQRADTQY,TRBJ2-3,TRBV5-1
ASSFLALGNEQF,TRBJ2-1,TRBV13
ASMREKYEQY,TRBJ2-7,TRBV6-4
ASSQAVGPDTQY,TRBJ2-3,TRBV4-1